This T cell receptor (beta chain) comes out of a study of shared clonotypes between healthy human individuals (dated by TCRdb to 2018 to 2020). At the level of the whole study: The cohort included three men and a couple of women between 18 and 49 years of age. The study deeply sequenced blood TCR repertoires of about 5 healthy adults to estimate repertoire size and the extent of clonotype sharing between individuals. To increase sequencing depth and limit assay-specific biases, different laboratories used diverse techniques to prepare libraries and sequence TCR repertoires. Between about 0.85 and 9.5 billion PBMCs per donor were obtained by leukapheresis. Per donor, three plates each were used for CD4 naive and CD4 memory, two for CD8 naive, and one for CD8 memory.

Healthy HIV-negative adults with no recently reported acute infections or vaccinations were included as donors. Only Caucasian adults living in Nashville, Tennessee, USA were represented among the donors. CD4+ T cells were enriched by magnetic negative selection; naive cells were then positively selected on CD45RA, and the negative fraction formed the memory subset. Blood was obtained by leukapheresis, after which PBMCs were separated by Ficoll-Histopaque density gradient centrifugation and cryopreserved in liquid nitrogen vapor phase. Analytical flow cytometry was used to check the purity and quantity of every magnetically sorted T cell population. Genomic DNA was isolated from every sorted fraction and measured by UV absorbance on a Nanodrop 2000c. Using the deep immunoSEQ assay, TCR CDR3 regions were amplified from genomic DNA by multiplex PCR. For each cell subset, the extracted genomic DNA was distributed evenly across all wells of several immunoSEQ 96-well plates, and each plate served as one replicate. For sorted subsets, each replicate PCR was loaded with approximately 0.2 ug genomic DNA, equivalent to about 33,000 T cell genomes. Purified libraries were measured with a Qubit 3.0 fluorometer, size-checked on a Bioanalyzer 2100, and measured again with the KAPA Library Quantification kit. Each immunoSEQ 96-well plate was sequenced on its own single-read 150-cycle Illumina NextSeq 550 flow cell. The source study handled its data this way. The immunoSEQ output contained only junctional sequences without quality scores, so filtering could not match that applied to full-length reads. To assign V/J genes and CDR3, sequences were annotated against IMGT germline references using PyIR, a Python wrapper for IgBLAST v1.9. Reads were removed for weak V/J assignments (E-value above 1e-6), missing CDR3, stop codons, out-of-frame junctions, or ambiguous translated residues. V3J clonotypes were defined as sequences sharing the same inferred V gene, J gene, and CDR3 amino acid sequence. To compute the percentage overlap between repertoires, the number of shared unique clonotypes was divided by the size of the smaller repertoire. Richness of each repertoire was evaluated using RTK rarefaction, the Chao1 estimator, and Recon v2.1 estimates of unobserved clonotypes. OLGA was used to compute generation probabilities for all TCRbeta clonotypes that the gDNA method yielded from a handful of donors. TCRdb stores this immuneACCESS table with in-frame sequences only. Part of the clones is absent; in the studies checked, under half of the shortfall reflects unresolved V genes, and no reason is known for the rest. The D gene and trimming were derived from the DNA, and the V and J assignments and clone size from that table. Counted in this sample were over a million clones; roughly 96% of them appeared once. The ten largest clones take up about 1% of the sample.

As concerns this clone: It has no known antigen specificity. No base quality information exists; no much larger clone differs at one position. In the same sample, other DNA sequences code for this CDR3.

What the research found in general, with its limitations: Rarefaction of sorted-subset datasets indicated incomplete sequencing despite the large sequencing depth. Because the study included only a small number of donors, the genetic and exposure-history diversity represented was limited. Clonotypes shared by all four sorted-subset donors showed higher generation probabilities than non-shared clonotypes. Pairwise subsampling led to the expectation that sequencing depth would affect the degree of clonotype sharing among donors. Only blood was sampled, and tissue TCR repertoires likely differ from those in blood. Naive subsets generally had larger estimated clonotype richness than memory subsets. When a handful of donors were compared, the shared fraction of clonotypes was about 5.5% for naive CD4, around 4% for naive CD8, roughly 2.3% for memory CD4, and 0.3% to 0.5% for memory CD8.

The germline V gene gives CDR1 as SGHRS and CDR2 as YFSETQ. Inclusive of the bounding cysteine and phenylalanine, the CDR3 is 13 residues long. The sequence is cut down to CDR3 DNA, 39 bases in frame from base 1. V drops 1 base and J drops 0 bases, leaving 5 bases in between. The sequenced sample consisted of naive CD4+ T cells sorted from blood. This specimen's cell subset or site label, interpreted: CD45RA+ positively selected. The chain employs TRBV5-1 and TRBJ2-7, with no D gene named confidently. The sequence derives from a man aged 25-40 years in good health. The DNA reads TGCGCCAGCAGCTTGCTATCCTCCTACGAGCAGTACTTC. It translates to CASSLLSSYEQYF. Full variable domain (CDR3 extended with the reference TRBV5-1 and TRBJ2-7 proteins): KAGVTQTPRYLIKTRGQQVTLSCSPISGHRSVSWYQQTPGQGLQFLFEYFSETQRNKGNFPGRFSGRQFSNSRSEMNVSTLELGDSALYLCASSLLSSYEQYFGPGTRLTVT.